This passage covers 5 T cell receptor beta chains from one sample sequenced in a study of cytomegalovirus exposure and HLA in healthy donors. The method was immunoSEQ multiplex PCR; TCRdb's version includes in-frame clones alone and lacks a portion of them. The sample includes 59,000 or so clones, roughly 89% seen only once; the top ten take about 16%. The sample taken for sequencing was PBMCs. These receptors came from a woman between 18 and 29 years old in good health and CMV-seronegative.

This chain joins TRBV6-4 and TRBJ2-7; 15 positions match TRBD2. Germline V gene lookup returns CDR1 MRHNA and CDR2 SNTAGT. The CDR3 contains 18 residues. V trimming: 5 bases; J trimming: 1 base; junction bases outside the gene matches: 9. The CDR3 nucleotides are TGTGCCAGCAGTTGGACTAGCGGGAGGGCCTACCCTTCCTACGAGCAGTACTTC. Amino acid sequence: CASSWTSGRAYPSYEQYF.

The rearrangement joins TRBV30 to TRBJ1-1; D remains unclear. This CDR3 is 13 amino acids long. CDR1 and CDR2 from the germline V gene are GTSNPN and SVGIG (reference sequence). The V end lost 2 bases, the J end lost 1 base, and 8 bases lay between the germline ends. The CDR3 DNA sequence: TGTGCCTGGAGTCGGACTAAGAACACTGAAGCTTTCTTT. Amino acids: CAWSRTKNTEAFF.

V gene TRBV28 combines with J gene TRBJ1-3, with D possibly matching TRBD1 (5 bases). CDR3 length: 13 residues. Trimming removed 3 bases from V and 5 bases from J, with 8 bases in between. Germline CDR1 and CDR2: MDHEN and SYDVKM. CDR3 residues: CASSLAGRNTIYF. In DNA, the CDR3 is TGTGCCAGCAGTTTGGCAGGGCGAAACACCATATATTTT.

The V gene is TRBV10-3, the J gene TRBJ2-7, with TRBD2 matching over 8 bases. The CDR3 totals 17 residues. Germline V CDR1 and CDR2: ENHRY, SYGVKD. V trimming: 3 bases; J trimming: 4 bases; junction bases outside the gene matches: 14. CDR3 amino acids: CAISDVPGLVRDYEQYF. CDR3 nucleotides: TGTGCCATCAGTGATGTACCGGGACTAGTGAGGGATTACGAGCAGTACTTC.

The CDR3 protein is CASSRTGGLNNEQFF. In DNA, the CDR3 is TGCGCCAGCAGCCGGACAGGGGGCCTAAACAATGAGCAGTTCTTC. This chain uses TRBV5-1 with TRBJ2-1; 11 bases line up with TRBD1. The J segment lost 5 bases and the V segment lost 4 bases, leaving 5 bases of the junction unmatched. The germline V gene has CDR1 SGHRS and CDR2 YFSETQ. The CDR3 contains 15 residues.